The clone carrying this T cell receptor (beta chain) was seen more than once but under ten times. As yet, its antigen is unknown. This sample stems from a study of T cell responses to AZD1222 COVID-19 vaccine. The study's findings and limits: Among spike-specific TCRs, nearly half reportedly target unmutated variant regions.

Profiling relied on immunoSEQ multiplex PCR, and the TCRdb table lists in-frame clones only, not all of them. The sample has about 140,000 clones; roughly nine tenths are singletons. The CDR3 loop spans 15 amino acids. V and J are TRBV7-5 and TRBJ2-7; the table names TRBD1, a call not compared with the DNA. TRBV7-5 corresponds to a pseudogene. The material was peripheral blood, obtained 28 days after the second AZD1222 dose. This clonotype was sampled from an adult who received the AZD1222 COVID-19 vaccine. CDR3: CARSLIQGGAYEQYF. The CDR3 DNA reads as TGTGCCAGAAGCTTGATACAGGGGGGCGCCTACGAGCAGTACTTC.